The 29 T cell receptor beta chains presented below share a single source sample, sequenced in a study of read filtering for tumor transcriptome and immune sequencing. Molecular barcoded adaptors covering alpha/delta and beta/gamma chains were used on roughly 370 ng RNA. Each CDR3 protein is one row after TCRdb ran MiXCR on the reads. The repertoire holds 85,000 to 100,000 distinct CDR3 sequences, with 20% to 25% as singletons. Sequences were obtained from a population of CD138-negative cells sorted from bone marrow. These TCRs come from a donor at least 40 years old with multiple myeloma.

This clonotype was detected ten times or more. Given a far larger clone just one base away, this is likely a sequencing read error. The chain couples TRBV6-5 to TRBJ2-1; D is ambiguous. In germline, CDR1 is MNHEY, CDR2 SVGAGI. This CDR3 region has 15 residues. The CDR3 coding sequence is TGTGCCAGCAGTGATCGGGTATGGTCCTACAATGGGCAGTTCTTC. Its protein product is CASSDRVWSYNGQFF.

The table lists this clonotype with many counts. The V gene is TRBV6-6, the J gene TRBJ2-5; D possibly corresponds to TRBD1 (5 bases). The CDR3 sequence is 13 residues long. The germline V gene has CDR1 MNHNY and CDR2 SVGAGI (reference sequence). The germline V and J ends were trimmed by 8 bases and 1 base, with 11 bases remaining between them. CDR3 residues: CASSSDTQETQYF. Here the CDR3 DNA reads TGTGCCAGCTCATCGGACACCCAAGAGACCCAGTACTTC.

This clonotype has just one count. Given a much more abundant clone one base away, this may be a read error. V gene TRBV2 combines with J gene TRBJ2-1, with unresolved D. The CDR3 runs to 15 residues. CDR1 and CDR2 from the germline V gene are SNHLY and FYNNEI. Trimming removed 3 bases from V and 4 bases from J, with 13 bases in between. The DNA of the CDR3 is TGTGCCAGCAGTGATGTCCGCACCTCATACAATGAGCAGTTCTTC. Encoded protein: CASSDVRTSYNEQFF.

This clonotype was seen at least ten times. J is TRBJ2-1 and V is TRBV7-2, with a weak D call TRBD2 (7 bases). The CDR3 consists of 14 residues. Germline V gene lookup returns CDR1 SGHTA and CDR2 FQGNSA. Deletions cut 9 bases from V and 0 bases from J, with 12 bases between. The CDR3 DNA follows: TGTGCCAGTACCCGGGGGGCCTCCTACAATGAGCAGTTCTTC. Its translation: CASTRGASYNEQFF. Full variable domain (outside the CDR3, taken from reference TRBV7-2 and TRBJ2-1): GAGVSQSPSNKVTEKGKDVELRCDPISGHTALYWYRQSLGQGLEFLIYFQGNSAPDKSGLPSDRFSAERTGGSVSTLTIQRTQQEDSAVYLCASTRGASYNEQFFGPGTRLTVL.

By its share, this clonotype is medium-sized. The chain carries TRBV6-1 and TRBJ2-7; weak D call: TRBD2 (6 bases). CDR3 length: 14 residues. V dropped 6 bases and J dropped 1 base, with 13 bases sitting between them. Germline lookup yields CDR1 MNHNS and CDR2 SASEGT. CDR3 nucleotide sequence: TGTGCCAGCAGGGACTCCGGGACTTCCTACGAGCAGTACTTC. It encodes CASRDSGTSYEQYF.

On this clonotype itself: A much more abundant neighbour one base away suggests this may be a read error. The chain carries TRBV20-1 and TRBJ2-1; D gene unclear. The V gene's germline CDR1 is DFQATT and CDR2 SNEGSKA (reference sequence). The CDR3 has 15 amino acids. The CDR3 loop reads CSARGYLSSYNEQLF. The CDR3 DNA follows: TGCAGTGCTAGAGGGTACCTAAGCTCCTACAATGAGCAGCTCTTC.

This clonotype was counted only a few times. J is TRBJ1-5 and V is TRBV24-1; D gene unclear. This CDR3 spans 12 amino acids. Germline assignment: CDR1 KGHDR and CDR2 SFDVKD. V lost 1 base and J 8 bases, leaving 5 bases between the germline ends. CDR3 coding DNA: TGTGCCACCAGTGATTTTGGGAAGCCCCAGCATTTT. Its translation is CATSDFGKPQHF.

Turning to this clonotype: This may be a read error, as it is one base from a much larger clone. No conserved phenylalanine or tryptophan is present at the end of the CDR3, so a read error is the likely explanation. The CDR3: CSVVFYEQFL. The CDR3 nucleotides read TGCAGCGTTGTGTTTTATGAGCAGTTCCTC. The chain is built from TRBV29-1 and TRBJ2-1; no firm D call. Looked up from germline, CDR1 is SQVTM and CDR2 is ANQGSEA. The CDR3 is 10 amino acids. Deletions cut 4 bases from V and 8 bases from J, with 6 bases between.

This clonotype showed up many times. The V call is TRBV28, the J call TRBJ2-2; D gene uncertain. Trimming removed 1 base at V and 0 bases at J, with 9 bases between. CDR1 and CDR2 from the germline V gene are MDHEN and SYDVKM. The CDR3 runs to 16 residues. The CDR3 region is CASSLFKQTNTGELFF. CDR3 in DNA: TGTGCCAGCAGTTTATTTAAACAGACGAACACCGGGGAGCTGTTTTTT.

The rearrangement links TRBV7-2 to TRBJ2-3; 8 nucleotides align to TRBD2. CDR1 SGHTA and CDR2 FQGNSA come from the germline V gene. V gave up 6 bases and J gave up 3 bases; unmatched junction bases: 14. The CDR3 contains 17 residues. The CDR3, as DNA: TGTGCCAGCAGTTCGCCGGGGACTAGATTCGCGACAGATACGCAGTATTTT. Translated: CASSSPGTRFATDTQYF.

The CDR3 loop is CSVRTGRKDTQYF. The CDR3 region has the DNA TGCAGCGTTAGGACAGGGAGGAAGGATACGCAGTATTTT. The rearrangement joins TRBV29-1 to TRBJ2-3; 8 bases align to TRBD1. J lost 6 bases, V lost 5 bases, and 7 bases had no gene match. Germline V gene data show CDR1 as SQVTM and CDR2 as ANQGSEA. This CDR3 spans 13 amino acids.

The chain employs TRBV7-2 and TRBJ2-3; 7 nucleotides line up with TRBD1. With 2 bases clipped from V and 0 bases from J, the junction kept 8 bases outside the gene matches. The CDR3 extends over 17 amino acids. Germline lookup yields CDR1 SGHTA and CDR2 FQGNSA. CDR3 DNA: TGTGCCAGCAGCTTACGCAGGGGGATGCGGAGCACAGATACGCAGTATTTT. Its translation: CASSLRRGMRSTDTQYF.

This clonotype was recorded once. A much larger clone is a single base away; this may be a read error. CDR3 coding DNA: TGTGCCAGCAGTCCATTTGGGGCTGCCTACAATGAGCAGCTCTTC. Protein: CASSPFGAAYNEQLF. The J gene is TRBJ2-1, the V gene TRBV6-7; D is perhaps TRBD1 (5 bases). TRBV6-7 is known as an ORF, though its function is uncertain. The CDR3 length is 15 residues.

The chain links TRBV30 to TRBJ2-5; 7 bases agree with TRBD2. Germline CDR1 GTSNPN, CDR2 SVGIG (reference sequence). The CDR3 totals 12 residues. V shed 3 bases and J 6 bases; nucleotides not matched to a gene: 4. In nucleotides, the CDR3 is TGTGCCTGGAGGCAGGGAGGGCAGACCCAGTACTTC. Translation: CAWRQGGQTQYF.

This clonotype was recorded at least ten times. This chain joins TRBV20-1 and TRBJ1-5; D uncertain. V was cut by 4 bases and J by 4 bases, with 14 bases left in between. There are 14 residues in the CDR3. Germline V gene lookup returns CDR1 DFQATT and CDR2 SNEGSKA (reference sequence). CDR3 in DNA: TGCAGTGCTACTAGCGGAGCGGAGAATCAGCCCCAGCATTTT. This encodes CSATSGAENQPQHF.

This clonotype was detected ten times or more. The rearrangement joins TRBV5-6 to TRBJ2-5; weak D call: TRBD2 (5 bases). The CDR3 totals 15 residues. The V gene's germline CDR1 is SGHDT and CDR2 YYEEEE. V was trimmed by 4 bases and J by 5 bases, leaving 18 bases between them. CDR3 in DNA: TGTGCCAGCAGCCCTCTACGTAGCGTCCGGGAGACCCAGTACTTC. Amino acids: CASSPLRSVRETQYF.

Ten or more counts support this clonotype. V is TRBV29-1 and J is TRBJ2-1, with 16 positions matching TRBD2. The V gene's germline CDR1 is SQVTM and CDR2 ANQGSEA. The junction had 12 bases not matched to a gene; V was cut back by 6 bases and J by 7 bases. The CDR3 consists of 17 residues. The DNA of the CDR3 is TGCAGCGTACTCAATGTGGGACTAGCGGGGGGGCTGAATGAGCAGTTCTTC. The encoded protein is CSVLNVGLAGGLNEQFF.

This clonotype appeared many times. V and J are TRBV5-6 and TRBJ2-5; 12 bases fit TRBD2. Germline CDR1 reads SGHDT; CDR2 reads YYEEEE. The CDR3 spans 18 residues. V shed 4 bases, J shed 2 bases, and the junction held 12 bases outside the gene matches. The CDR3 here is CASSRGGLAGGLQETQYF. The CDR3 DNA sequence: TGTGCCAGCAGCCGCGGTGGGCTAGCGGGGGGGCTACAAGAGACCCAGTACTTC.

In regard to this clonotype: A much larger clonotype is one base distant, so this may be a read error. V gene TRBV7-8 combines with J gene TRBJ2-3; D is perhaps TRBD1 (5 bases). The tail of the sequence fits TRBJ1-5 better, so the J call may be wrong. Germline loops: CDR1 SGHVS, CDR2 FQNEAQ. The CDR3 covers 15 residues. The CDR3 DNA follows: TGTGCCAGCCGACCCCCGGGACTCCTCTCCCATACGCAGCATTTT. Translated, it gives CASRPPGLLSHTQHF.

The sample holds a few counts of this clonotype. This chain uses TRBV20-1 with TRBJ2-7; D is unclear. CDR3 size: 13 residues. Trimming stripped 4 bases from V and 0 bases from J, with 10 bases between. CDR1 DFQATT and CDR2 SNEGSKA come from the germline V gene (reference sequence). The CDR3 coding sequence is TGCAGTGCTACCGCTACAGCCTCCTACGAGCAGTACTTC. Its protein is CSATATASYEQYF.

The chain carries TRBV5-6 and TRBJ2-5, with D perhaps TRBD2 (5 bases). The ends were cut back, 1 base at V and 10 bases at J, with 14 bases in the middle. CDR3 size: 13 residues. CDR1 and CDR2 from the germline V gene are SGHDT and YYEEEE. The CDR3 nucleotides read TGTGCCAGCAGCTTGATAAGAAAAGAGGGCCAGTACTTC. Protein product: CASSLIRKEGQYF.

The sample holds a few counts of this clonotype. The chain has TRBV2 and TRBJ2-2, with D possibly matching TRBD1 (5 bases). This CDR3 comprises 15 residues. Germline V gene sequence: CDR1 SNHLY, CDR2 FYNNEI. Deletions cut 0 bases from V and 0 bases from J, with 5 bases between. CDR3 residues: CASSEARANTGELFF. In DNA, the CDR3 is TGTGCCAGCAGTGAAGCCAGGGCGAACACCGGGGAGCTGTTTTTT.

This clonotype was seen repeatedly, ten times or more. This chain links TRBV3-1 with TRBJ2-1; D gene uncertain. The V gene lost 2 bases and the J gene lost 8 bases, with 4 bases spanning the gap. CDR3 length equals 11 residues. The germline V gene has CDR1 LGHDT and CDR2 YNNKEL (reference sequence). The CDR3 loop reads CASSQTHEQFF. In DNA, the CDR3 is TGTGCCAGCAGCCAAACCCATGAGCAGTTCTTC.

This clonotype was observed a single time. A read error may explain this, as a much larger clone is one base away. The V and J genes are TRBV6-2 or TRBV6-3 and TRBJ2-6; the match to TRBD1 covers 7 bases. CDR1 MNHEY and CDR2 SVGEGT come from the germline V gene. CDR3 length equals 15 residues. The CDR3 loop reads CACSNRGSGANVLTF. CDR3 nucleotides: TGTGCCTGCAGCAACAGGGGCTCTGGGGCCAACGTCCTGACTTTC.

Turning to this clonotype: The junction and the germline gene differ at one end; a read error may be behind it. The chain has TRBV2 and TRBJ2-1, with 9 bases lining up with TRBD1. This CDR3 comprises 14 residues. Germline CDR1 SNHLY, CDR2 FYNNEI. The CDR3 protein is CVSSGQGLGNEQLF. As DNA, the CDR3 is TGTGTCAGCAGTGGACAGGGGCTCGGCAATGAGCAGCTCTTC.

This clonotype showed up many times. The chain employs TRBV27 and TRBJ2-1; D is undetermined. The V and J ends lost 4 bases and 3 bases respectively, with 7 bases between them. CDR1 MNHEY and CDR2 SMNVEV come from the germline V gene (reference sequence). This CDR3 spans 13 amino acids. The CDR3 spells CASSSRIYNEQFF. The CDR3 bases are TGTGCCAGCAGTTCTCGCATCTACAATGAGCAGTTCTTC.

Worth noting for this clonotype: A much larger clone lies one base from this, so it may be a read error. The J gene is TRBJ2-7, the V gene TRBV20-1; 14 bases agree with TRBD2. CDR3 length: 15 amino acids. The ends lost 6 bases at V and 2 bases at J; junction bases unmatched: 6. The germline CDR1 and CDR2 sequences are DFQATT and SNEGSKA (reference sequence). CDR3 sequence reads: CSARTSGGRTYEQYF. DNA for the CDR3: TGCAGTGCCCGGACTAGCGGGGGGCGCACCTACGAGCAGTACTTC.

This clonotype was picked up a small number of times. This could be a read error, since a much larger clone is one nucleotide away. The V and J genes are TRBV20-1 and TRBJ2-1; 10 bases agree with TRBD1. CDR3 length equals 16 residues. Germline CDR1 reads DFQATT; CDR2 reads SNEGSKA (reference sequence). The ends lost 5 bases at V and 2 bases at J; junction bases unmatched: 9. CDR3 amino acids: CSAHPAGTGAYNEQFF. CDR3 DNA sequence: TGCAGTGCTCATCCAGCCGGGACAGGGGCCTACAATGAGCAGTTCTTC.

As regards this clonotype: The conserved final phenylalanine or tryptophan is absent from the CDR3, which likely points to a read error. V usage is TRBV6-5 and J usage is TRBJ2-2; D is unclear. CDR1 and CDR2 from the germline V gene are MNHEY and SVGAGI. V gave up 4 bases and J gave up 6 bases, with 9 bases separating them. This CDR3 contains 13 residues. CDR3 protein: CASSLGYPGELFS. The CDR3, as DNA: TGTGCCAGCAGTTTAGGTTACCCCGGGGAGCTGTTTTCT.